This TCR beta chain was sequenced during a study of metastatic and nonmetastatic thyroid tumors. TCRdb re-analyzed the PCR reads using MiXCR. In the table there are 35,000 to 50,000 clones, around 17% of which are singletons. Germline V gene data show CDR1 as MNHNS and CDR2 as SASEGT. J lost 2 bases, V lost 6 bases, and 1 base had no gene match. This CDR3 has 12 residues. Patients had received no treatment of any kind before thyroid surgery. This clone was counted ten times or more. This chain connects TRBV6-1 to TRBJ2-7, with 7 bases matching TRBD1. Material for sequencing was tumor tissue. The clonotype comes from a female donor with papillary thyroid cancer or a benign thyroid nodule (not recorded which). Some clones in this sample may be carry-over from other donors' samples. The CDR3 region has the DNA TGTGCCAGCAGCGGGACAGCCTACGAGCAGTACTTC. As protein: CASSGTAYEQYF.